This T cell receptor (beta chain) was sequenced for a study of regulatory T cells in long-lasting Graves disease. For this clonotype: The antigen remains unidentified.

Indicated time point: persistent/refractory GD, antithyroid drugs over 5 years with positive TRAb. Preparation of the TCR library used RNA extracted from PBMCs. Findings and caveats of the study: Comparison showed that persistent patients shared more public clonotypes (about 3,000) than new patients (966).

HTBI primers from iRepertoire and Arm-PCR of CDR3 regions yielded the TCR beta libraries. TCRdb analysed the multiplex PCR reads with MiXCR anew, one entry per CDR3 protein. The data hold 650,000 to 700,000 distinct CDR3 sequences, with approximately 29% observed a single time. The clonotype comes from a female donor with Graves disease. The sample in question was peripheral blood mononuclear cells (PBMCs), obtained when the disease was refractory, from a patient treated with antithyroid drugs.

In DNA form, the CDR3 reads TGTGCCAGCAGTCAGCCCGACCGGGTAGGGCAGCCCCAGCATTTT. This codes for CASSQPDRVGQPQHF. This chain uses TRBV28 with TRBJ1-5; no clear D gene. The CDR3 sequence is 15 residues long. CDR1 is MDHEN and CDR2 is SYDVKM in the germline V gene. V lost 5 bases and J 7 bases, leaving 18 bases between the germline ends.